This TCR beta chain is drawn from a study of cytomegalovirus exposure and HLA in healthy donors. The primer mix had 60 Vbeta and 13 Jbeta primers. The repertoire was sequenced with immunoSEQ multiplex PCR; TCRdb's copy has only in-frame clones and lacks some. Its table lists about 88,000 clones. The sequenced sample consisted of PBMCs. The source of this sequence is a girl aged 5 to 17 in good health and CMV-seropositive.

The CDR3 DNA follows: TGCGCCAGCAGCTTACAGAGAGACACCGGGGAGCTGTTTTTT. It translates to CASSLQRDTGELFF. The genes are TRBV5-1 and TRBJ2-2; D remains unclear. The ends were cut back, 2 bases at V and 3 bases at J, with 8 bases in the middle. The CDR3 is 14 residues long. Germline lookup yields CDR1 SGHRS and CDR2 YFSETQ.